The 16 T cell receptor beta chains below all came from one sample that was sequenced in a study of CD8+ T cells in alopecia areata. Treatment indicated: oral pan-JAK inhibitor, 5-10 mg twice daily. Extraction of RNA preceded its reverse transcription into cDNA, which served as the sequencing template. Profiling relied on immunoSEQ multiplex PCR, and the TCRdb table lists in-frame clones only, not all of them. The profile shows under 250,000 clones, 66% of them singletons. Sequenced here: CD4+ T cells sorted from blood, sampled at roughly week 45, from a patient treated with tofacitinib. The origin of the receptors is a human donor with alopecia areata.

A few counts support this clone. The sample has other DNA sequences that encode this CDR3 too. This sequence joins TRBV29-1 and TRBJ2-7; perhaps TRBD2 as D (5 bases). CDR3 length: 11 residues. The V gene lost 6 bases and the J gene lost 4 bases, with 10 bases spanning the gap. The V gene's germline CDR1 is SQVTM and CDR2 ANQGSEA. Here the CDR3 DNA reads TGCAGCGTATCGGACTCTTACGAGCAGTACTTC. This codes for CSVSDSYEQYF.

The chain couples TRBV25-1 to TRBJ2-3; D is possibly TRBD2 (6 bases). The CDR3 spans 13 residues. V was pared by 4 bases and J by 5 bases, with 10 bases between. Germline values: CDR1 MGHDK, CDR2 SYGVNS. CDR3 sequence reads: CASSGLVVDTQYF. The CDR3 DNA reads as TGTGCCAGCAGTGGACTAGTCGTAGATACGCAGTATTTT.

The chain couples TRBV5-4 to TRBJ2-6; 7 bases match TRBD1. The V segment lost 5 bases and the J segment 1 base; nucleotides outside the gene matches: 3. The CDR3 contains 15 residues. The germline V gene has CDR1 SGHNT and CDR2 YYREEE (reference sequence). The chain's CDR3 is CASRDRASGANVLTF. The CDR3 bases are TGTGCCAGCAGAGACAGGGCGTCTGGGGCCAACGTCCTGACTTTC.

The chain employs TRBV13 and TRBJ2-7; 8 nucleotides line up with TRBD2. CDR1 and CDR2 from the germline V gene are PRHDT and FYEKMQ (reference sequence). The J segment lost 3 bases and the V segment lost 7 bases, leaving 8 bases of the junction unmatched. The CDR3 loop spans 14 amino acids. In DNA, the CDR3 is TGTGCCAGCACCGCGGGGGGCGGTTACTACGAGCAGTACTTC. This gives the protein CASTAGGGYYEQYF. The complete variable domain, with remaining parts taken from reference TRBV13 and TRBJ2-7, reads AAGVIQSPRHLIKEKRETATLKCYPIPRHDTVYWYQQGPGQDPQFLISFYEKMQSDKGSIPDRFSAQQFSDYHSELNMSSLELGDSALYFCASTAGGGYYEQYFGPGTRLTVT.

There are a few counts of this clone. The rearrangement uses TRBV19 and TRBJ1-2; D is undetermined. The CDR3 loop spans 13 amino acids. The V end lost 8 bases, the J end lost 3 bases, and 13 bases lay between the germline ends. The germline V gene encodes CDR1 LNHDA and CDR2 SQIVND (reference sequence). The CDR3 region is CASFLSPDYGYTF. CDR3 in DNA: TGTGCCAGTTTCCTAAGCCCTGACTATGGCTACACCTTC. The full variable domain, completed using reference TRBV19 and TRBJ1-2, is DGGITQSPKYLFRKEGQNVTLSCEQNLNHDAMYWYRQDPGQGLRLIYYSQIVNDFQKGDIAEGYSVSREKKESFPLTVTSAQKNPTAFYLCASFLSPDYGYTFGSGTRLTVV.

The chain has TRBV7-2 and TRBJ2-3; 7 nucleotides match TRBD2. This CDR3 region has 13 residues. Germline V lookup: CDR1 SGHTA, CDR2 FQGNSA. V lost 5 bases, J lost 2 bases, and 1 base stayed unmatched. In DNA, the CDR3 is TGTGCCAGCAGCCGGGACTACACAGATACGCAGTATTTT. Amino acid sequence: CASSRDYTDTQYF.

CDR3 protein: CASSNRDRGPGEQYF. In DNA, the CDR3 is TGTGCCAGCAGCAACCGGGACAGGGGGCCGGGCGAGCAGTACTTC. The chain uses TRBV13 and TRBJ2-7; TRBD1 agrees at 12 bases. Germline V CDR1 and CDR2: PRHDT, FYEKMQ (reference sequence). The CDR3 covers 15 residues. After removal of 5 bases from V and 6 bases from J, the junction contained 8 bases not matched to a gene.

The chain employs TRBV9 and TRBJ2-5; D remains unclear. CDR1 and CDR2 from the germline V gene are SGDLS and YYNGEE. The CDR3 covers 12 residues. V was trimmed by 0 bases and J by 2 bases, leaving 2 bases between them. As DNA, the CDR3 is TGTGCCAGCAGCGTAGCACAAGAGACCCAGTACTTC. This encodes CASSVAQETQYF.

The chain couples TRBV4-3 to TRBJ2-7; D gene uncertain. The V gene's germline CDR1 is LGHNA and CDR2 YSLEER. The CDR3 totals 15 residues. V gave up 0 bases and J gave up 5 bases, with 14 bases separating them. The DNA of the CDR3 is TGCGCCAGCAGCCAAGATAAATTACATATCAACGAGCAGTACTTC. This codes for CASSQDKLHINEQYF.

This clone was recorded only once. The chain uses TRBV29-1 and TRBJ1-1, with D unresolved. CDR1 and CDR2 (germline): SQVTM, ANQGSEA. V shed 7 bases and J shed 5 bases, with 17 bases lying between them. The CDR3 runs to 13 residues. This CDR3 is CSGLMGLGTEAFF. CDR3 nucleotides: TGCAGCGGGTTAATGGGTTTGGGTACTGAAGCTTTCTTT.

The chain joins TRBV27 to TRBJ1-6; possibly TRBD1 for D (6 bases). This CDR3 is built from 13 residues. V gave up 4 bases and J gave up 11 bases, with 12 bases separating them. The germline V gene encodes CDR1 MNHEY and CDR2 SMNVEV (reference sequence). CDR3 residues: CASSWDQGTPLHF. Written as DNA, the CDR3 is TGTGCCAGCAGTTGGGACCAGGGGACACCCCTCCACTTT.

The chain is built from TRBV28 and TRBJ2-3; 10 positions agree with TRBD2. The trim removed 7 bases at V and 3 bases at J, leaving 7 bases unmatched. The germline gives CDR1 MDHEN, CDR2 SYDVKM. The CDR3 is 15 residues long. CDR3 nucleotides: TGTGCCAGCAAAGCGGGGGGGCTCGGGACAGATACGCAGTATTTT. Translated: CASKAGGLGTDTQYF.

The gene calls are TRBV6-6 and TRBJ2-7; tentative D call: TRBD1 (5 bases). The CDR3 is 14 amino acids. Germline V gene data show CDR1 as MNHNY and CDR2 as SVGAGI (reference sequence). V dropped 0 bases and J dropped 6 bases, with 12 bases sitting between them. Written as DNA, the CDR3 is TGTGCCAGCAGTTACTCGAGTGGGGCTAGCGAGCAGTACTTC. Translation: CASSYSSGASEQYF.

The chain joins TRBV6-1 to TRBJ1-5; D possibly corresponds to TRBD1 (6 bases). The CDR3 sequence is 15 residues long. Germline-derived CDR1 and CDR2 are MNHNS and SASEGT. Trimming shortened V by 2 bases and J by 7 bases, and 15 bases separated the two germline ends. This CDR3 reads CASSELYRAGQPQHF. In DNA form, the CDR3 reads TGTGCCAGCAGTGAACTGTACAGGGCGGGACAGCCCCAGCATTTT.

This clone occurred a few times. The chain has TRBV29-1 and TRBJ1-2, with 7 positions matching TRBD1. Germline V gives CDR1 SQVTM, CDR2 ANQGSEA. V was clipped by 7 bases and J by 7 bases; unmatched bases: 12. The CDR3 totals 13 residues. CDR3 nucleotide sequence: TGCAGCGCTGCGCCGGGGGCAGGGGGTGGCTACACCTTC. It encodes CSAAPGAGGGYTF.

The chain links TRBV5-1 to TRBJ1-1, with D unclear. CDR1 is SGHRS and CDR2 is YFSETQ in the germline V gene. The CDR3 consists of 14 residues. Trimming shortened V by 8 bases and J by 1 base, and 15 bases separated the two germline ends. This CDR3 is CASHRRGENTEAFF. CDR3 sequence (DNA): TGCGCCAGTCATCGCCGTGGAGAGAACACTGAAGCTTTCTTT.